These 27 T cell receptor beta chains share one sample of origin, sequenced in a study of cytomegalovirus exposure and HLA in healthy donors. PCR primers comprised 60 Vbeta and 13 Jbeta primers. Produced via immunoSEQ multiplex PCR; TCRdb's table is partial and in-frame only. The table has 100,000 to 150,000 clones, roughly 70% seen once. The sequenced material came from PBMCs. Receptor source: a man aged 30 to 39 in good health and CMV-seronegative.

This clone was counted a few times. The chain links TRBV19 to TRBJ2-1; D may be TRBD2 (5 bases). This CDR3 spans 14 amino acids. Germline CDR1 is LNHDA and CDR2 is SQIVND (reference sequence). The germline V and J ends were trimmed by 2 bases and 3 bases, with 8 bases remaining between them. DNA for the CDR3: TGTGCCAGTAGTATAACTAGGAACTACAATGAGCAGTTCTTC. Residues: CASSITRNYNEQFF.

This sequence joins TRBV4-3 and TRBJ2-7; no clear D gene. The germline V gene has CDR1 LGHNA and CDR2 YSLEER. The CDR3 extends over 16 amino acids. The V end was cut by 1 base, the J end by 2 bases, with 15 bases between. The CDR3 bases are TGCGCCAGCAGCCAAGCGTGGGCAGGTTCAACCTACGAGCAGTACTTC. Translating gives CASSQAWAGSTYEQYF.

The chain joins TRBV19 to TRBJ2-7; D unresolved. V lost 5 bases and J lost 2, with 10 bases in between. Per the germline V gene, CDR1 is LNHDA and CDR2 is SQIVND (reference sequence). The CDR3 sequence is 13 residues long. The CDR3 region has the DNA TGTGCCAGTAGTCCTAAACCGCCCTACGAGCAGTACTTC. Its protein product is CASSPKPPYEQYF.

V gene TRBV7-9 combines with J gene TRBJ1-6, with 11 bases matching TRBD1. The CDR3 consists of 15 residues. Germline CDR1 and CDR2: SEHNR and FQNEAQ (reference sequence). The V and J ends lost 5 bases and 15 bases, in that order; junction bases with no gene match: 12. Here the CDR3 DNA reads TGTGCCAGCAGCCCCCGGACAGGGGGCGGCCGACTCCTCCACTTT. Translated: CASSPRTGGGRLLHF. Filled out from reference TRBV7-9 and TRBJ1-6, the complete variable domain reads DTGVSQNPRHKITKRGQNVTFRCDPISEHNRLYWYRQTLGQGPEFLTYFQNEAQLEKSRLLSDRFSAERPKGSFSTLEIQRTEQGDSAMYLCASSPRTGGGRLLHFGNGTRLTVT.

CDR3 protein: CASSIRTGGFANVLTF. The DNA for the CDR3 is TGTGCCAGTAGTATCCGGACAGGGGGCTTTGCCAACGTCCTGACTTTC. The rearrangement uses TRBV19 and TRBJ2-6, with TRBD1 matching 11 bases. Germline CDR1 reads LNHDA; CDR2 reads SQIVND (reference sequence). V lost 3 bases and J lost 7; bases outside the gene matches: 5. This CDR3 is 16 amino acids long.

The genes are TRBV7-2 and TRBJ1-2; D remains unclear. The CDR3 runs 12 residues. Germline CDR1 and CDR2: SGHTA and FQGNSA. The V and J ends lost 2 bases and 2 bases respectively, with 3 bases between them. CDR3 residues: CASSLQNYGYTF. CDR3 coding DNA: TGTGCCAGCAGCTTACAAAACTATGGCTACACCTTC.

This clone has a handful of counts. V usage is TRBV14 and J usage is TRBJ2-7; TRBD2 matches 7 bases. The CDR3 totals 15 residues. CDR1 and CDR2 (germline): SGHDN, FVKESK. The V and J ends lost 1 base and 4 bases, in that order; junction bases with no gene match: 7. The CDR3, as DNA: TGTGCCAGCAGCCAAGTGGGGAGCGGGGTTTACGAGCAGTACTTC. This codes for CASSQVGSGVYEQYF.

CDR3 coding DNA: TGTGCCAGCTCCATTCAACGGGTATCCTATGGCTACACCTTC. The encoded protein is CASSIQRVSYGYTF. J is TRBJ1-2 and V is TRBV2; no definite D call. This CDR3 contains 14 residues. Germline assignment: CDR1 SNHLY and CDR2 FYNNEI. V was clipped by 8 bases and J by 4 bases, with 17 bases between them.

The chain is built from TRBV7-9 and TRBJ1-1, with 8 bases matching TRBD1. With 5 bases clipped from V and 1 base from J, the junction kept 6 bases outside the gene matches. The CDR3 length is 15 residues. Germline V CDR1 and CDR2: SEHNR, FQNEAQ (reference sequence). Here the CDR3 reads CASSPITGGNTEAFF. The CDR3 coding sequence is TGTGCCAGCAGCCCGATCACAGGGGGGAACACTGAAGCTTTCTTT.

This chain connects TRBV6-5 to TRBJ1-1; D perhaps matches TRBD1 (6 bases). The V gene's germline CDR1 is MNHEY and CDR2 SVGAGI. The CDR3 runs to 15 residues. Trimming pared 4 bases from V and 4 bases from J, leaving 16 bases between. The CDR3 protein is CASSSPPGGFTEAFF. CDR3 sequence (DNA): TGTGCCAGCAGTTCCCCCCCGGGGGGCTTCACTGAAGCTTTCTTT.

The V gene is TRBV14, the J gene TRBJ2-7; no definite D call. Trimming left V 0 bases short and J 0 bases short, with 3 bases between. This CDR3 is built from 13 residues. The germline V gene has CDR1 SGHDN and CDR2 FVKESK. CDR3 amino acids: CASSQDISYEQYF. The CDR3 DNA sequence: TGTGCCAGCAGCCAAGACATCTCCTACGAGCAGTACTTC.

V is TRBV6-5 and J is TRBJ1-5; 8 positions agree with TRBD1. The J segment lost 5 bases and the V segment lost 4 bases, leaving 4 bases of the junction unmatched. CDR1 and CDR2 (germline): MNHEY, SVGAGI. The CDR3 covers 14 residues. Here the CDR3 reads CASSSGQGHQPQHF. DNA of the CDR3: TGTGCCAGCAGTTCCGGACAGGGACATCAGCCCCAGCATTTT.

The chain has TRBV5-6 and TRBJ2-7; D is perhaps TRBD2 (6 bases). The length of the CDR3 is 15 residues. Between the trimmed V and J ends, which lost 1 base and 0 bases, there was a span of 11 bases. Germline V gene data show CDR1 as SGHDT and CDR2 as YYEEEE. The CDR3 bases are TGTGCCAGCAGCTTGCTGGGACTGAGCTCCTACGAGCAGTACTTC. Protein sequence: CASSLLGLSSYEQYF.

In its sample, this clone was seen a few times. The V and J genes are TRBV6-5 and TRBJ2-3, with TRBD1 matching over 7 bases. Germline CDR1 reads MNHEY; CDR2 reads SVGAGI. V shed 4 bases and J 2 bases; nucleotides not matched to a gene: 3. The CDR3 contains 14 residues. CDR3 bases: TGTGCCAGCAGTTGGGACAGAGCCACAGATACGCAGTATTTT. It yields the protein CASSWDRATDTQYF.

The chain uses TRBV28 and TRBJ1-5, with D possibly being TRBD1 (5 bases). Trimming shortened V by 6 bases and J by 7 bases, and 13 bases separated the two germline ends. This CDR3 has 13 amino acids. Germline V gene sequence: CDR1 MDHEN, CDR2 SYDVKM. The CDR3 loop reads CASREGWVQPQHF. The DNA for the CDR3 is TGTGCCAGCAGGGAGGGGTGGGTCCAGCCCCAGCATTTT.

The rearrangement joins TRBV2 to TRBJ2-5; 8 nucleotides line up with TRBD1. In germline, CDR1 is SNHLY, CDR2 FYNNEI. V shed 1 base, J shed 5 bases, and the junction held 6 bases outside the gene matches. The length of the CDR3 is 15 residues. The CDR3 protein is CASSEEQGARETQYF. Written as DNA, the CDR3 is TGTGCCAGCAGTGAAGAGCAGGGGGCGCGGGAGACCCAGTACTTC. Full variable domain (rest looked up from reference TRBV2 and TRBJ2-5): EPEVTQTPSHQVTQMGQEVILRCVPISNHLYFYWYRQILGQKVEFLVSFYNNEISEKSEIFDDQFSVERPDGSNFTLKIRSTKLEDSAMYFCASSEEQGARETQYFGPGTRLLVL.

The chain joins TRBV6-5 to TRBJ1-1; TRBD1 matches at 7 bases. V dropped 5 bases and J dropped 10; count of bases not matched to a gene: 10. The CDR3 runs 13 residues. The germline V gene encodes CDR1 MNHEY and CDR2 SVGAGI. The CDR3 bases are TGTGCCAGCAGTCCGACAGGGACGAGACTAGCTTTCTTT. Protein sequence: CASSPTGTRLAFF.

The chain recombines TRBV19 with TRBJ1-4; 10 nucleotides line up with TRBD1. The V and J ends lost 8 bases and 7 bases, in that order; junction bases with no gene match: 4. There are 13 residues in the CDR3. From germline, CDR1 is LNHDA and CDR2 SQIVND (reference sequence). The CDR3 sequence is CASRTGGREKLFF. In nucleotides, the CDR3 is TGTGCCAGTCGGACAGGGGGACGTGAAAAACTGTTTTTT.

The chain joins TRBV9 to TRBJ2-1, with 7 positions matching TRBD2. This CDR3 comprises 16 residues. The V and J ends lost 0 bases and 8 bases, in that order; junction bases with no gene match: 11. Germline CDR1 is SGDLS and CDR2 is YYNGEE. As DNA, the CDR3 is TGTGCCAGCAGCGTAGATGGCGGGGGAGCCGTGGATGAGCAGTTCTTC. As protein: CASSVDGGGAVDEQFF. Full variable domain (rest looked up from reference TRBV9 and TRBJ2-1): DSGVTQTPKHLITATGQRVTLRCSPRSGDLSVYWYQQSLDQGLQFLIQYYNGEERAKGNILERFSAQQFPDLHSELNLSSLELGDSALYFCASSVDGGGAVDEQFFGPGTRLTVL.

The rearrangement links TRBV10-3 to TRBJ1-2; D is ambiguous. The CDR3 contains 15 residues. CDR1 and CDR2 (germline): ENHRY, SYGVKD. Trimming shortened V by 2 bases and J by 3 bases, and 13 bases separated the two germline ends. CDR3 residues: CAISEIVLLDYGYTF. As DNA, the CDR3 is TGTGCCATCAGTGAGATCGTCCTCCTAGACTATGGCTACACCTTC.

The J gene is TRBJ2-3, the V gene TRBV5-1; weak D call: TRBD2 (6 bases). Germline CDR1 is SGHRS and CDR2 is YFSETQ. The CDR3 is made up of 14 amino acids. The V gene lost 6 bases and the J gene lost 3 bases, with 14 bases spanning the gap. CDR3 coding DNA: TGCGCCAGCATGCCGGGGGAAGGGACAGATACGCAGTATTTT. Its translation is CASMPGEGTDTQYF.

This CDR3 reads CASSLASGGALNEQYF. In nucleotides, the CDR3 is TGCGCCAGCAGCTTGGCTAGCGGGGGGGCTCTAAACGAGCAGTACTTC. V usage is TRBV5-1 and J usage is TRBJ2-7, with 12 bases identical to TRBD2. The V and J ends lost 0 bases and 5 bases, in that order; junction bases with no gene match: 6. Germline V gene lookup returns CDR1 SGHRS and CDR2 YFSETQ. CDR3 length: 16 amino acids.

This chain connects TRBV6-1 to TRBJ2-7; D perhaps matches TRBD2 (6 bases). The CDR3 consists of 13 residues. The V gene lost 3 bases and the J gene lost 4 bases, with 10 bases spanning the gap. CDR1 MNHNS and CDR2 SASEGT come from the germline V gene. This chain's CDR3 is CASSEDGTYEQYF. In DNA, the CDR3 is TGTGCCAGCAGTGAGGATGGGACTTACGAGCAGTACTTC.

This clone was observed a few times. This rearrangement joins TRBV7-8 to TRBJ2-3, with 12 nucleotides matching TRBD2. CDR1 and CDR2 from the germline V gene are SGHVS and FQNEAQ. V was pared by 4 bases and J by 4 bases, with 3 bases of the junction left unmatched. There are 15 residues in the CDR3. CDR3 DNA sequence: TGTGCCAGCAGCTCCCCTAGCGGGGGGGCAGATACGCAGTATTTT. Its protein is CASSSPSGGADTQYF. Using reference TRBV7-8 and TRBJ2-3 for the parts outside the CDR3, the full variable domain is GAGVSQSPRYKVAKRGQDVALRCDPISGHVSLFWYQQALGQGPEFLTYFQNEAQLDKSGLPSDRFFAERPEGSVSTLKIQRTQQEDSAVYLCASSSPSGGADTQYFGPGTRLTVL.

This rearrangement joins TRBV13 to TRBJ2-3, with 11 bases lining up with TRBD2. The V segment lost 6 bases and the J segment 14 bases; nucleotides outside the gene matches: 10. This CDR3 is 13 amino acids long. Germline V CDR1 and CDR2: PRHDT, FYEKMQ (reference sequence). CDR3 bases: TGTGCCAGCAGTCCCGAGACTAGCGGGGTGGCGTATTTT. As protein: CASSPETSGVAYF.

This chain links TRBV23-1 with TRBJ1-1; D gene uncertain. TRBV23-1 is noted as an ORF with a role that remains uncertain. Trimming cost V 8 bases and J 2 bases, with 9 bases left between them. The CDR3 is made up of 12 amino acids. The CDR3 region has the DNA TGCGCCAGCGTCAACACCAACACTGAAGCTTTCTTT. This sequence encodes CASVNTNTEAFF.

CDR3 nucleotides: TGTGCCTGGAGTTTGGCTAGCGGGCACACCTACGAGCAGTACTTC. The encoded protein is CAWSLASGHTYEQYF. The chain combines TRBV30 with TRBJ2-7, with TRBD2 matching 8 bases. With V trimmed by 2 bases and J by 2 bases, 8 bases remained unmatched. This CDR3 is 15 amino acids long. Germline CDR1 GTSNPN, CDR2 SVGIG (reference sequence).